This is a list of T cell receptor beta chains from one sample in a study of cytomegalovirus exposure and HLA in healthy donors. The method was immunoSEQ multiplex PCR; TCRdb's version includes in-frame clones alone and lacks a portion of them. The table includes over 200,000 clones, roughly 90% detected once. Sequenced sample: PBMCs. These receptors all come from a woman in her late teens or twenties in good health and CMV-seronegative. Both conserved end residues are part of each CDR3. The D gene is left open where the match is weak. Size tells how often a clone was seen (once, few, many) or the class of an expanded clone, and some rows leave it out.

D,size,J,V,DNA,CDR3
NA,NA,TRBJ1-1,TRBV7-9,TGTGCCAGCAGCTTAACGGACAGCGGAAACTGGGGGAACACTGAAGCTTTCTTT,CASSLTDSGNWGNTEAFF
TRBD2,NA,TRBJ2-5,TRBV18,TGTGCCAGCTCACCAGGCGGACTAGCGGGAGGAGAGACCCAGTACTTC,CASSPGGLAGGETQYF
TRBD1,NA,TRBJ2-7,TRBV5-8,TGTGCCAGCAGCATAGCCGGGACAGGGCGCTACGAGCAGTACTTC,CASSIAGTGRYEQYF
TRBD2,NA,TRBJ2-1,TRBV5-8,TGTGCCAGCAGCGGAGATAGCGGGAGTTCAAATGAGCAGTTCTTC,CASSGDSGSSNEQFF
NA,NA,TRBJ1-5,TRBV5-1,TGCGCCAGCAGCGCCAAGCCGACAGATAATAGCAATCAGCCCCAGCATTTT,CASSAKPTDNSNQPQHF
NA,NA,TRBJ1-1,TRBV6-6,TGTGCCAGCAGTTACGTGGTTAGCACTGAAGCTTTCTTT,CASSYVVSTEAFF
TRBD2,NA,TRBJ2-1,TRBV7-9,TGTGCCAGCAGCCCGGCGCTGGGCGGGGGGAGTCCGAATGAGCAGTTCTTC,CASSPALGGGSPNEQFF
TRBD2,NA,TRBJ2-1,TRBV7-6,TGTGCCAGCAGCTTAGGTGCGGGGACTAGCGGGAGTTTGGACAATGAGCAGTTCTTC,CASSLGAGTSGSLDNEQFF
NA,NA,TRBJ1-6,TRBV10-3,TGTGCCATCAGTGACCAGGGCAGGGTGGCCTATAATTCACCCCTCCACTTT,CAISDQGRVAYNSPLHF
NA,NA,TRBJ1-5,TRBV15,TGTGCCACCAGTTCCCGCGGCAATCAGCCCCAGCATTTT,CATSSRGNQPQHF
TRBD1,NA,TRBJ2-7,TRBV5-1,TGCGCCAGCAGCCAGGGACAGGGTACGTTAGAGCAGTACTTC,CASSQGQGTLEQYF
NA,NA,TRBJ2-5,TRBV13,TGTGCCAGCAGCTCGGGATTGGTTGACCAAGAGACCCAGTACTTC,CASSSGLVDQETQYF
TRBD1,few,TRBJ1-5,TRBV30,TGTGCCTGGGGACAGGAGAATAGCAATCAGCCCCAGCATTTT,CAWGQENSNQPQHF
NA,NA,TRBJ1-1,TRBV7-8,TGTGCCAGCAGCTCAGGGCAGGGGGAAGCTTTCTTT,CASSSGQGEAFF
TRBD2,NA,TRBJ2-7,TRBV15,TGTGCCACCAGCATAACGGGAGGGGACCGTTACTCCTACGAGCAGTACTTC,CATSITGGDRYSYEQYF